Each of the 4 T cell receptor beta chains below was sequenced from the same sample in a study of graft-versus-host responses after intestinal transplantation. Method: immunoSEQ multiplex PCR; TCRdb's copy keeps in-frame clones and lacks some. Seen here are approximately 63,000 clones, around 93% observed once, and the top ten hold 0.38%. Their specific antigens are unknown. Sequenced here: unstimulated CD4+ T cells sorted from spleen or lymph node cells, sampled before transplant. These receptors were taken from a human donor who was the organ donor for an intestinal transplant.

This clone was counted a single time. This chain joins TRBV23-1 and TRBJ1-1; unclear D gene. TRBV23-1 belongs to the ORF category, with a function that is uncertain. CDR3 length: 17 residues. V was trimmed by 1 base and J by 1 base, leaving 16 bases between them. CDR3 coding DNA: TGCGCCAGCAGTCAATGGGTAGGATTGGCCAGGAACACTGAAGCTTTCTTT. Translation gives CASSQWVGLARNTEAFF.

The chain is built from TRBV7-2 and TRBJ1-1; D unclear. The V end was cut by 5 bases, the J end by 0 bases, with 10 bases between. CDR1 and CDR2 from the germline V gene are SGHTA and FQGNSA. This CDR3 contains 14 residues. CDR3 sequence: CASSGLGMNTEAFF. CDR3 bases: TGTGCCAGCAGCGGACTGGGGATGAACACTGAAGCTTTCTTT.

This rearrangement joins TRBV19 to TRBJ1-5; D unclear. The CDR3 contains 14 residues. Germline lookup yields CDR1 LNHDA and CDR2 SQIVND (reference sequence). V lost 5 bases and J 5 bases, leaving 13 bases between the germline ends. In DNA, the CDR3 is TGTGCCAGTAGTTCAGTAGTTAGGGATCAGCCCCAGCATTTT. It yields the protein CASSSVVRDQPQHF.

This clone was detected only a few times. The chain employs TRBV5-1 and TRBJ2-3; 8 positions agree with TRBD2. V was pared by 0 bases and J by 4 bases, with 1 base of the junction left unmatched. The V gene's germline CDR1 is SGHRS and CDR2 YFSETQ. CDR3 length: 14 amino acids. The CDR3 here is CASSLETSADTQYF. For the CDR3, the DNA is TGCGCCAGCAGCTTGGAGACTAGCGCAGATACGCAGTATTTT. Full variable domain (missing parts from reference TRBV5-1 and TRBJ2-3): KAGVTQTPRYLIKTRGQQVTLSCSPISGHRSVSWYQQTPGQGLQFLFEYFSETQRNKGNFPGRFSGRQFSNSRSEMNVSTLELGDSALYLCASSLETSADTQYFGPGTRLTVL.